The source of this T cell receptor (beta chain) is a study of T cells in narcolepsy. Study conclusions and caveats: Healthy controls reportedly lacked the autoreactive clonotypes serially found in patients' blood.

Of note for this clone: What it binds is not known.

Generated by immunoSEQ multiplex PCR, the TCRdb table keeps only in-frame clones and is missing some. Among tens of thousands of clones listed, 80% to 85% were seen once. This CDR3 contains 14 residues. The germline V gene encodes CDR1 SGHAT and CDR2 FQNNGV. Trimming removed 1 base at V and 5 bases at J, with 8 bases between. The chain couples TRBV11-2 to TRBJ2-2; D unclear. This receptor was obtained from a human donor in good health. The sequencing input was memory (CD45RA-) CD4+ T cells from blood. DNA for the CDR3: TGTGCCAGCAGCTTAGTAGGCAGAACCGGGGAGCTGTTTTTT. It translates to CASSLVGRTGELFF.